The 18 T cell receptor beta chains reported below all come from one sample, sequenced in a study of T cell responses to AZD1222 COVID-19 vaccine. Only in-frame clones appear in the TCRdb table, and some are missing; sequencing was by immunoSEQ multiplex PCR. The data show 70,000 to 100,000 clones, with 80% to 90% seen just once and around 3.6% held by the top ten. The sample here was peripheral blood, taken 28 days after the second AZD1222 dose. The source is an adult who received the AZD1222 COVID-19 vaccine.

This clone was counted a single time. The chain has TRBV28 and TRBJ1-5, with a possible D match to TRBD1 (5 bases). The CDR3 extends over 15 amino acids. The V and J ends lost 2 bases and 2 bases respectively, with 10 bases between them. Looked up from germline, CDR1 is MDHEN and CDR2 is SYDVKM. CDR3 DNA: TGTGCCAGCAGTTTAGAGAGGGGAGGCAATCAGCCCCAGCATTTT. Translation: CASSLERGGNQPQHF.

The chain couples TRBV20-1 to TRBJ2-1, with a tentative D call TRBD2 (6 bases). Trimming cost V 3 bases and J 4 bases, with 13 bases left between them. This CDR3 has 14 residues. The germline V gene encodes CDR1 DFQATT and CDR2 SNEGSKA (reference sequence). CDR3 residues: CSASSGVGYNEQFF. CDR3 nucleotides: TGCAGTGCTAGTTCGGGAGTGGGGTACAATGAGCAGTTCTTC.

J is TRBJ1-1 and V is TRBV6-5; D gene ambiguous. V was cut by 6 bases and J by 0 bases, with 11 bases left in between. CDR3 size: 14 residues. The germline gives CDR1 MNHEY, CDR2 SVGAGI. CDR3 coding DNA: TGTGCCAGCAGCCGCAGGCGCATGAACACTGAAGCTTTCTTT. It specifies CASSRRRMNTEAFF.

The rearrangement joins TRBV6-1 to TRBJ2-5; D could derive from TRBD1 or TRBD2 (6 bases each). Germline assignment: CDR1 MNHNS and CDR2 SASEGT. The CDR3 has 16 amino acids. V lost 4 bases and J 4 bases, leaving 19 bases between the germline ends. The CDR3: CASSGLWGAGVETQYF. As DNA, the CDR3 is TGTGCCAGCAGTGGGTTGTGGGGGGCTGGGGTAGAGACCCAGTACTTC.

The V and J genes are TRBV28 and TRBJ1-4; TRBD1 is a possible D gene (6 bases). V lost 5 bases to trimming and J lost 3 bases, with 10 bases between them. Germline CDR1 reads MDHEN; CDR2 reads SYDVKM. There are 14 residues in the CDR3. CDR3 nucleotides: TGTGCCAGCAGTCGGGGGCAGGCTAATGAAAAACTGTTTTTT. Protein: CASSRGQANEKLFF.

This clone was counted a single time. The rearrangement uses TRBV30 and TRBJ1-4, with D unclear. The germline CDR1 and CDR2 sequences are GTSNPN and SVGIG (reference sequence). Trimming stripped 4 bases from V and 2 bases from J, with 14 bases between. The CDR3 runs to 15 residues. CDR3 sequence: CAWTSLTATNEKLFF. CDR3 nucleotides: TGTGCCTGGACCTCCCTCACAGCTACTAATGAAAAACTGTTTTTT.

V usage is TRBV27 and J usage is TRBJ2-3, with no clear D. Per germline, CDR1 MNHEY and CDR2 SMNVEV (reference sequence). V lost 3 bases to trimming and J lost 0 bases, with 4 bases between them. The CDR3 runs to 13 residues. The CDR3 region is CASSFSSTDTQYF. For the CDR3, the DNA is TGTGCCAGCAGTTTCTCTAGCACAGATACGCAGTATTTT.

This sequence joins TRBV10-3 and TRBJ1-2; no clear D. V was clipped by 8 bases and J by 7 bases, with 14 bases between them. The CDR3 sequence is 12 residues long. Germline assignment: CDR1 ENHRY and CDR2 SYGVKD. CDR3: CAIGISEGGYTF. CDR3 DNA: TGTGCCATCGGGATCTCGGAGGGTGGCTACACCTTC.

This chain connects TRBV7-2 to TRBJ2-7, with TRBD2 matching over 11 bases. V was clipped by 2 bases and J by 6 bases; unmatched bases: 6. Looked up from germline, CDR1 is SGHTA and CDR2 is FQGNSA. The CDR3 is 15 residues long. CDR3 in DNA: TGTGCCAGCAGCTTAACTAGCGGGAGCGCGTTCGAGCAGTACTTC. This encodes CASSLTSGSAFEQYF.

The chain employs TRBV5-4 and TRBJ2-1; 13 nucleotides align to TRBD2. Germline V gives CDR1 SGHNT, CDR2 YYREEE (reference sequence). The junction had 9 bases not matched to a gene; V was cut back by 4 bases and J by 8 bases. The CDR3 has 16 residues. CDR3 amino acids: CASSAGTSGVVYEQFF. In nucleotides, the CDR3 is TGTGCCAGCAGCGCCGGGACTAGCGGGGTTGTCTATGAGCAGTTCTTC.

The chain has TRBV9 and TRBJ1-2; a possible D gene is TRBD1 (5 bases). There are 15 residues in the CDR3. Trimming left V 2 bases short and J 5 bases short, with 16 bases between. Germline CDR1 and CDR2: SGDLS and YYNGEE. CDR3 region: CASSVWATGSYGYTF. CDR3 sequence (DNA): TGTGCCAGCAGCGTGTGGGCTACAGGATCTTATGGCTACACCTTC.

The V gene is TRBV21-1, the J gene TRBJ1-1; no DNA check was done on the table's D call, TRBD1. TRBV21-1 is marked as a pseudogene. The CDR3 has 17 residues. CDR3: CASSKGSGDTMNTEAFF. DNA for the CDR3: TGTGCCAGCAGCAAAGGTTCCGGGGACACCATGAACACTGAAGCTTTCTTT.

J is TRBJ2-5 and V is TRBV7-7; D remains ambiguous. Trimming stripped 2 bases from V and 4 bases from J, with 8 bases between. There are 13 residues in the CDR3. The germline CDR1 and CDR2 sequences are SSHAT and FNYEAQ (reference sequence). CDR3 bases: TGTGCCAGCAGCTTAAATTCGGGAGAGACCCAGTACTTC. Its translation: CASSLNSGETQYF.

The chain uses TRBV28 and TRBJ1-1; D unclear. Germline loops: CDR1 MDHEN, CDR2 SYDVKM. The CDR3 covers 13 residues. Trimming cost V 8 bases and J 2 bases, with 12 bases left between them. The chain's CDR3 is CASVTEPNTEAFF. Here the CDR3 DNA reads TGTGCCAGCGTTACAGAACCCAACACTGAAGCTTTCTTT.

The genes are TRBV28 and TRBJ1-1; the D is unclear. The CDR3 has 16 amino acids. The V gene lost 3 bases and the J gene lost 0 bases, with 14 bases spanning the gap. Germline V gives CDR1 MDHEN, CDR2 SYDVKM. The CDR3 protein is CASSLSTDPLNTEAFF. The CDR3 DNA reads TGTGCCAGCAGTTTGTCCACGGACCCTTTGAACACTGAAGCTTTCTTT. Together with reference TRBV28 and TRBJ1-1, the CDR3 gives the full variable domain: DVKVTQSSRYLVKRTGEKVFLECVQDMDHENMFWYRQDPGLGLRLIYFSYDVKMKEKGDIPEGYSVSREKKERFSLILESASTNQTSMYLCASSLSTDPLNTEAFFGQGTRLTVV.

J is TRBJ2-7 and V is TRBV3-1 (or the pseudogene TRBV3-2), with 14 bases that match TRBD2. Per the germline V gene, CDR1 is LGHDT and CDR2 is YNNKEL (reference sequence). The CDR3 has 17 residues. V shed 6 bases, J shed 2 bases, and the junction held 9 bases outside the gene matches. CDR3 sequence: CASRGLAGEIGAYEQYF. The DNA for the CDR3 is TGTGCCAGCAGGGGACTAGCGGGAGAAATCGGGGCCTACGAGCAGTACTTC.

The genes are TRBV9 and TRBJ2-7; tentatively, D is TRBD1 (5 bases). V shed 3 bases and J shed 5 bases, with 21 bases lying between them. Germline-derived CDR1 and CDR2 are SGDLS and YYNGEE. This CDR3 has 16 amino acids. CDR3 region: CASSATPRSAGHEQYF. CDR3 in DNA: TGTGCCAGCAGCGCGACCCCTCGTTCGGCAGGGCACGAGCAGTACTTC.

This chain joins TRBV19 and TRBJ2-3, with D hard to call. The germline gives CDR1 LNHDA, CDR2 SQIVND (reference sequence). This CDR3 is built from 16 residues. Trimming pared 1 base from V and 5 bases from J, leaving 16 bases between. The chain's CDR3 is CASSIGSKGSGDTQYF. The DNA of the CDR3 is TGTGCCAGTAGTATAGGTTCAAAGGGTTCTGGAGATACGCAGTATTTT.